This T cell receptor (beta chain) is drawn from a study of T cell responses to AZD1222 COVID-19 vaccine. Study results and caveats: Vaccine-related CD4 TCRs covered spike, predominating at 160-218 and 743-854. Only 6 or 7 individuals given AZD1222 were seropositive at baseline.

Assay: immunoSEQ multiplex PCR; the TCRdb copy retains only in-frame clones and omits some. Here the sample spans under 200,000 clones, approximately 94% being singletons. Details on this clone: Its specificity is not known.

Germline-derived CDR1 and CDR2 are SGHRS and YFSETQ. The CDR3 spans 15 residues. V was shortened by 4 bases and J by 5 bases, with 15 bases between the two germline ends. The receptor's source is an adult who received the MenACWY meningococcal vaccine as a control. The rearrangement links TRBV5-1 to TRBJ1-4; D is uncertain. Sample: peripheral blood, taken 28 days after the second dose of the MenACWY control vaccine. In DNA form, the CDR3 reads TGCGCCAGCAGCCTTAGGACGGCTCAGAATGAAAAACTGTTTTTT. Protein product: CASSLRTAQNEKLFF. Full variable domain (remainder filled in from reference TRBV5-1 and TRBJ1-4): KAGVTQTPRYLIKTRGQQVTLSCSPISGHRSVSWYQQTPGQGLQFLFEYFSETQRNKGNFPGRFSGRQFSNSRSEMNVSTLELGDSALYLCASSLRTAQNEKLFFGSGTQLSVL.